This T cell receptor beta chain was documented in a study of regulatory T cells in long-lasting Graves disease. This clonotype was recorded at least ten times. The antigen is undetermined. V was clipped by 4 bases and J by 1 base; unmatched bases: 7. The germline gives CDR1 MDHEN, CDR2 SYDVKM. The CDR3 spans 15 residues. According to the study, TCR beta libraries were built with iRepertoire HTBI primers and CDR3-region Arm-PCR. TCRdb reprocessed the multiplex PCR reads with MiXCR, giving one entry per CDR3 protein. The top ten hold approximately 12% of the sample, which has roughly 430,000 distinct CDR3 sequences, less than 20% seen once. Described time point: newly diagnosed GD, antithyroid drugs for less than 3 months. Isolated PBMC RNA provided the starting material for the TCR library. Doctors identified Graves' disease using the American Thyroid Association guidelines. Study findings and constraints: Patients with persistent disease showed a bias toward TRBV28, TRBJ1-2 and TRBJ2-5.

These data were also filed under a second study, of T cells in Graves' hyperthyroidism and ophthalmopathy. That source adds: Uncontrolled infections, other autoimmune diseases, pregnancy or lactation led to exclusion of patients.

The chain carries TRBV28 and TRBJ2-7; 7 bases are a match to TRBD2. This material consisted of peripheral blood mononuclear cells (PBMCs), taken at new diagnosis, from a patient treated with antithyroid drugs. This receptor was taken from a woman aged 25 to 39 with Graves disease. CDR3 DNA sequence: TGTGCCAGCAGTTCTGGTCTAGCGGCTTCCTACGAGCAGTACTTC. This encodes CASSSGLAASYEQYF.